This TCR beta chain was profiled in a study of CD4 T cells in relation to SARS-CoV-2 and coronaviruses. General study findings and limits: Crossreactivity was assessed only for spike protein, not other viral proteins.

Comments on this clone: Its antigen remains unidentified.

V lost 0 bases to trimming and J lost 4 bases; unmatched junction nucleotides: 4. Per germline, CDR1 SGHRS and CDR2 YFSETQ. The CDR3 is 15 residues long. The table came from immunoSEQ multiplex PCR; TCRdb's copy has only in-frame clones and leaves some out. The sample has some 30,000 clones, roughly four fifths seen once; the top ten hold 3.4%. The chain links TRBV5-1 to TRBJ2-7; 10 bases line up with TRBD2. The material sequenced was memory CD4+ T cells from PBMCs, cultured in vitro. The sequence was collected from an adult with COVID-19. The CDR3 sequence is CASSLGTAGGYEQYF. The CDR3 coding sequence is TGCGCCAGCAGCTTGGGTACAGCGGGAGGGTACGAGCAGTACTTC.